This record looks at one T cell receptor (beta chain) sequence and its context. These data originate in a study of technical replicates of blood from several donors. Sequencing was performed with immunoSEQ multiplex PCR; in TCRdb, only in-frame clones are kept and a portion is missing. The sample yields around 50,000 clones, about 93% seen once. The CDR3 totals 15 residues. Trimming took 7 bases from V and 6 from J; bases not matched to a gene: 13. Germline loops: CDR1 GTSNPN, CDR2 SVGIG (reference sequence). This chain links TRBV30 with TRBJ2-1, with TRBD2 matching 9 bases. The sequence was collected from a human donor in good health. Some clones in this sample may be carry-over from other donors' samples. The specimen sequenced was PBMCs. This chain's CDR3 is CASQPSGRLVNEQFF. The CDR3 nucleotides read TGTGCCTCCCAGCCCAGCGGGAGGTTAGTCAATGAGCAGTTCTTC. Complete variable domain (other parts from reference TRBV30 and TRBJ2-1): SQTIHQWPATLVQPVGSPLSLECTVEGTSNPNLYWYRQAAGRGLQLLFYSVGIGQISSEVPQNLSASRPQDRQFILSSKKLLLSDSGFYLCASQPSGRLVNEQFFGPGTRLTVL.